Presented here are 29 T cell receptor beta chains from one specimen sequenced in a study of T-cell reconstitution after alpha-beta-depleted transplantation in children. TCRbeta library preparation incorporated unique molecular identifiers. TCRdb processed the PCR reads anew with MiXCR; each CDR3 protein has one entry. The sample lists around 700,000 distinct CDR3 sequences, over 10% occurring once. Sample: PBMCs, taken before TCRalphabeta/CD19-depleted stem cell transplant. The receptor source for this set is a girl aged 2-9 years with congenital amegakaryocytic thrombocytopenia, due to receive a stem cell transplant.

This clonotype has at least ten counts. The V call is TRBV5-1, the J call TRBJ2-7; D is perhaps TRBD2 (5 bases). V lost 1 base and J 5 bases, leaving 13 bases between the germline ends. Per germline, CDR1 SGHRS and CDR2 YFSETQ. The CDR3 runs 14 residues. CDR3 in DNA: TGCGCCAGCAGCTTGACTAGTTCCTCGGACGAGCAGTACTTC. It specifies CASSLTSSSDEQYF.

Ten or more counts support this clonotype. The chain employs TRBV15 and TRBJ2-7; possibly TRBD1 or TRBD2 for D (5 bases each). The V gene's germline CDR1 is LNHNV and CDR2 YYDKDF (reference sequence). Trimming pared 0 bases from V and 2 bases from J, leaving 11 bases between. The CDR3 sequence is 15 residues long. The CDR3 is CATSRDHGTTYEQYF. The CDR3 bases are TGTGCCACCAGCAGAGATCACGGGACCACCTACGAGCAGTACTTC.

The genes are TRBV12-3 or TRBV12-4 and TRBJ1-2, with 9 positions matching TRBD1. Trimming at V came to 1 base and at J to 5 bases, leaving 11 bases not matched to a gene. This CDR3 spans 17 amino acids. CDR3 DNA: TGTGCCAGCAGTTTAGATCCTAACAGGGGGCGGATATATGGCTACACCTTC. This translates into CASSLDPNRGRIYGYTF.

Notes on this clonotype: A read error may produce the germline difference seen at one junction end. This chain connects TRBV12-3 or TRBV12-4 to TRBJ2-1, with D perhaps being TRBD1 or TRBD2 (7 bases each). This CDR3 is built from 14 residues. The CDR3: CASRREGAYNELFF. CDR3 sequence (DNA): TGTGCCAGCAGAAGGGAGGGGGCCTACAATGAGCTGTTCTTC.

This clonotype came up a few times. The J gene is TRBJ2-7, the V gene TRBV19, with D unclear. There are 14 residues in the CDR3. Per the germline V gene, CDR1 is LNHDA and CDR2 is SQIVND (reference sequence). V lost 5 bases and J lost 2, with 13 bases in between. CDR3 nucleotides: TGTGCCAGTAGTCCCAGCGCTTCTACCTACGAGCAGTACTTC. Protein product: CASSPSASTYEQYF.

The chain joins TRBV5-1 to TRBJ1-1; 8 nucleotides align to TRBD1. After removal of 0 bases from V and 3 bases from J, the junction contained 7 bases not matched to a gene. Germline lookup yields CDR1 SGHRS and CDR2 YFSETQ. The CDR3 runs to 16 residues. This CDR3 is CASSLAPDRADTEAFF. For the CDR3, the DNA is TGCGCCAGCAGCTTGGCCCCGGACAGGGCCGACACTGAAGCTTTCTTT.

This clonotype has at least ten counts. The chain couples TRBV29-1 to TRBJ1-1; TRBD1 might be the D (6 bases). CDR3 length equals 12 residues. In germline, CDR1 is SQVTM, CDR2 ANQGSEA. Trimming removed 3 bases from V and 6 bases from J, with 11 bases in between. The CDR3 sequence is CSVDTGRPEAFF. The CDR3 bases are TGCAGCGTTGATACAGGGCGGCCTGAAGCTTTCTTT.

This chain links TRBV12-3 or TRBV12-4 with TRBJ2-3; D uncertain. The germline V and J ends were trimmed by 5 bases and 4 bases, with 16 bases remaining between them. The CDR3 contains 15 residues. The CDR3 spells CASSLRYPSSDTQYF. The CDR3 DNA sequence: TGTGCCAGCAGTCTTAGGTATCCCTCCTCAGATACGCAGTATTTT.

The V and J genes are TRBV4-2 and TRBJ2-1; no definite D call. The CDR3 covers 13 residues. CDR1 is LGHNA, CDR2 YNFKEQ, per germline. The V gene lost 0 bases and the J gene lost 9 bases, with 9 bases spanning the gap. CDR3 residues: CASSQDYSAEQFF. The CDR3 DNA is TGTGCCAGCAGCCAAGATTATTCTGCTGAGCAGTTCTTC.

This clonotype was counted ten times or more. This chain joins TRBV6-4 and TRBJ1-4; D ambiguous. CDR1 is MRHNA, CDR2 SNTAGT, per germline. Between the trimmed V and J ends, which lost 8 bases and 3 bases, there was a span of 19 bases. The CDR3 is made up of 16 amino acids. This chain's CDR3 is CASSRGVADSNEKLFF. Here the CDR3 DNA reads TGTGCCAGCTCCCGCGGGGTGGCAGACTCTAATGAAAAACTGTTTTTT.

This clonotype occurred many times. This chain uses TRBV12-3 or TRBV12-4 with TRBJ2-1, with D unclear. The CDR3 runs 13 residues. V lost 8 bases and J 3 bases, leaving 11 bases between the germline ends. The CDR3 sequence is CASCDAVYNEQFF. The CDR3 DNA sequence: TGTGCCAGCTGTGACGCGGTCTACAATGAGCAGTTCTTC.

About this clonotype: Possible read error: a much larger clone is one base away. The chain has TRBV7-9 and TRBJ1-1; D uncertain. The CDR3 covers 15 residues. CDR1 is SEHNR and CDR2 is FQNEAQ in the germline V gene (reference sequence). V lost 3 bases and J 2 bases, leaving 13 bases between the germline ends. CDR3 amino acids: CASSFIEAVNTEAFF. DNA for the CDR3: TGTGCCAGCAGCTTCATAGAGGCCGTAAACACTGAAGCTTTCTTT.

This clonotype showed up many times. The chain combines TRBV5-1 with TRBJ1-1, with D unresolved. This CDR3 spans 13 amino acids. Germline CDR1 reads SGHRS; CDR2 reads YFSETQ. Trimming stripped 4 bases from V and 8 bases from J, with 15 bases between. The CDR3 is CASSLGPPGEAFF. The CDR3 DNA reads TGCGCCAGCAGCCTGGGCCCTCCCGGCGAAGCTTTCTTT.

This clonotype was detected ten times or more. The chain links TRBV12-3 or TRBV12-4 to TRBJ2-1, with D uncertain. V lost 6 bases to trimming and J lost 10 bases, with 7 bases between them. The CDR3 length is 10 residues. CDR3 sequence: CASSRREQFF. The DNA for the CDR3 is TGTGCCAGCAGCAGGCGAGAGCAGTTCTTC.

This clonotype was seen many times. The rearrangement links TRBV20-1 to TRBJ2-6; 7 nucleotides agree with TRBD1. The CDR3 has 18 residues. Per the germline V gene, CDR1 is DFQATT and CDR2 is SNEGSKA (reference sequence). With V trimmed by 1 base and J by 1 base, 10 bases remained unmatched. The CDR3 sequence is CSARGRTGQVSGANVLTF. Written as DNA, the CDR3 is TGCAGTGCTAGAGGTCGGACAGGTCAGGTTTCTGGGGCCAACGTCCTGACTTTC.

This chain joins TRBV29-1 and TRBJ2-5; D assignment may be TRBD1 or TRBD2 (5 bases each). CDR1 and CDR2 (germline): SQVTM, ANQGSEA. The ends were cut back, 0 bases at V and 3 bases at J, with 11 bases in the middle. The CDR3 has 14 residues. This CDR3 reads CSVEEGVFEETQYF. CDR3 nucleotides: TGCAGCGTTGAAGAGGGGGTATTTGAAGAGACCCAGTACTTC.

The V gene is TRBV18, the J gene TRBJ2-1, with D hard to call. V gave up 5 bases and J gave up 5 bases, with 10 bases separating them. CDR3 length: 13 amino acids. The germline V gene has CDR1 KGHSH and CDR2 LQKENI. CDR3 nucleotide sequence: TGTGCCAGCTCATCCCTACTCGACAATGAGCAGTTCTTC. It encodes CASSSLLDNEQFF.

This clonotype was seen repeatedly, ten times or more. This chain joins TRBV20-1 and TRBJ2-2; D may match TRBD1 or TRBD2 (5 bases each). V lost 6 bases and J 2 bases, leaving 10 bases between the germline ends. Germline V gene data show CDR1 as DFQATT and CDR2 as SNEGSKA (reference sequence). The CDR3 length is 13 residues. The CDR3 nucleotides read TGCAGTGCCGGGACGTTTAACACCGGGGAGCTGTTTTTT. The encoded protein is CSAGTFNTGELFF.

V usage is TRBV27 and J usage is TRBJ2-1; D unclear. V was clipped by 8 bases and J by 5 bases, with 13 bases between them. Germline CDR1 MNHEY, CDR2 SMNVEV (reference sequence). There are 13 residues in the CDR3. The CDR3 loop is CASRALEDNEQFF. CDR3 coding DNA: TGTGCCAGCCGTGCGCTCGAGGACAATGAGCAGTTCTTC.

This clonotype appeared many times. The rearrangement links TRBV15 to TRBJ2-3; D is tentatively TRBD1 or TRBD2 (5 bases each). The CDR3 totals 16 residues. Germline CDR1 LNHNV, CDR2 YYDKDF (reference sequence). The germline V and J ends were trimmed by 6 bases and 0 bases, with 16 bases remaining between them. Here the CDR3 reads CATRRKRGPSTDTQYF. The CDR3 coding sequence is TGTGCCACCAGAAGAAAAAGGGGACCTAGCACAGATACGCAGTATTTT.

This clonotype was detected only a few times. The rearrangement links TRBV7-9 to TRBJ2-5; perhaps TRBD1 as D (6 bases). CDR1 and CDR2 from the germline V gene are SEHNR and FQNEAQ (reference sequence). The CDR3 totals 15 residues. Trimming pared 5 bases from V and 3 bases from J, leaving 16 bases between. In DNA, the CDR3 is TGTGCCAGCAGCCCGCCCGGGACAAGGGAAGAGACCCAGTACTTC. Residues: CASSPPGTREETQYF.

This chain joins TRBV5-1 and TRBJ2-1; D remains ambiguous. This CDR3 is built from 14 residues. Trimming shortened V by 0 bases and J by 2 bases, and 6 bases separated the two germline ends. The germline V gene encodes CDR1 SGHRS and CDR2 YFSETQ. The CDR3 DNA follows: TGCGCCAGCAGCTTGGAGGTCCCCTACAATGAGCAGTTCTTC. Its translation is CASSLEVPYNEQFF.

This clonotype was counted many times. This rearrangement joins TRBV20-1 to TRBJ2-4; D might be TRBD1 (6 bases). The CDR3 covers 17 residues. V was cut by 4 bases and J by 0 bases, with 19 bases left in between. Per the germline V gene, CDR1 is DFQATT and CDR2 is SNEGSKA (reference sequence). The CDR3 bases are TGCAGTGCTACCCTTTCCTCCGGGACACCAGCCAAAAACATTCAGTACTTC. Residues: CSATLSSGTPAKNIQYF.

J is TRBJ2-7 and V is TRBV19, with 8 bases identical to TRBD2. The CDR3 is 16 residues long. V was clipped by 3 bases and J by 0 bases; unmatched bases: 7. Germline V lookup: CDR1 LNHDA, CDR2 SQIVND (reference sequence). The CDR3 DNA follows: TGTGCCAGTAGTATGGATAGCGGGACTAGCTCCTACGAGCAGTACTTC. Translating it yields CASSMDSGTSSYEQYF.

This clonotype showed up many times. The chain joins TRBV20-1 to TRBJ1-5; D unresolved. The germline V gene has CDR1 DFQATT and CDR2 SNEGSKA (reference sequence). The CDR3 loop spans 13 amino acids. V lost 6 bases and J 3 bases, leaving 12 bases between the germline ends. Here the CDR3 reads CSAGQQPNQPQHF. The CDR3 bases are TGCAGTGCCGGTCAGCAACCCAATCAGCCCCAGCATTTT.

V gene TRBV7-9 combines with J gene TRBJ1-2; D remains ambiguous. This CDR3 region has 13 residues. The germline V and J ends were trimmed by 3 bases and 8 bases, with 13 bases remaining between them. Germline V gene lookup returns CDR1 SEHNR and CDR2 FQNEAQ (reference sequence). The CDR3 bases are TGTGCCAGCAGCTTCGAGTGGGAAGGAGGCTACACCTTC. It is translated as CASSFEWEGGYTF.

This clonotype has more than one count but fewer than ten. The junction shows a germline mismatch at one end, possibly a read error. This chain uses TRBV7-8 with TRBJ2-1; 11 bases match TRBD2. The CDR3 loop spans 14 amino acids. CDR1 SGHVS and CDR2 FQNEAQ come from the germline V gene. The CDR3 reads CASSLLLPGLAASF. The CDR3 bases are TGTGCCAGCAGCCTCCTCCTACCGGGACTAGCGGCCTCCTTC.

At least ten counts were recorded for this clonotype. The V and J genes are TRBV25-1 and TRBJ1-6; 9 nucleotides agree with TRBD1. Germline CDR1 reads MGHDK; CDR2 reads SYGVNS. V was clipped by 7 bases and J by 10 bases; unmatched bases: 8. This CDR3 contains 14 residues. Here the CDR3 reads CASNGQGNGSPLHF. In DNA, the CDR3 is TGTGCCAGCAATGGACAGGGGAACGGGTCACCCCTCCACTTT. The full variable domain, with the rest looked up from reference TRBV25-1 and TRBJ1-6, is EADIYQTPRYLVIGTGKKITLECSQTMGHDKMYWYQQDPGMELHLIHYSYGVNSTEKGDLSSESTVSRIRTEHFPLTLESARPSHTSQYLCASNGQGNGSPLHFGNGTRLTVT.

This clonotype has just a few counts. The CDR3 DNA is TGTGCCAGCAGCCGCGATGGGACTAGCCTTCGGACAGATACGCAGTATTTT. Its protein product is CASSRDGTSLRTDTQYF. V gene TRBV5-6 combines with J gene TRBJ2-3; 9 bases agree with TRBD2. V lost 4 bases and J lost 3; bases outside the gene matches: 12. Germline V CDR1 and CDR2: SGHDT, YYEEEE. The CDR3 contains 17 residues.